Shown below are 6 T cell receptor beta chains from a single sample sequenced in a study of blood T cell repertoires in COVID-19. Sequencing used immunoSEQ multiplex PCR; TCRdb keeps in-frame clones, though not all of them. This table has 68,000 or so clones, roughly 87% appearing once. Sequencing input: peripheral blood. These receptor sequences come from a woman between 45 and 65 years old with COVID-19, enrolled during active disease.

The V and J genes are TRBV30 and TRBJ2-3, with TRBD2 matching 8 bases. CDR3 length equals 14 residues. CDR1 is GTSNPN and CDR2 is SVGIG in the germline V gene (reference sequence). V lost 7 bases, J lost 0 bases, and 6 bases stayed unmatched. In DNA form, the CDR3 reads TGTGCCTCGAAGTCTAGCGGGAGCACAGATACGCAGTATTTT. Amino acid sequence: CASKSSGSTDTQYF.

This chain connects TRBV6-6 to TRBJ2-1; 7 positions match TRBD1. The germline gives CDR1 MNHNY, CDR2 SVGAGI (reference sequence). With V trimmed by 5 bases and J by 3 bases, 7 bases remained unmatched. The CDR3 totals 15 residues. The CDR3: CASSTLTGFYNEQFF. Written as DNA, the CDR3 is TGTGCCAGCAGTACCTTGACAGGGTTCTACAATGAGCAGTTCTTC.

The V call is TRBV30, the J call TRBJ2-2; no definite D call. The CDR3 totals 12 residues. In germline, CDR1 is GTSNPN, CDR2 SVGIG (reference sequence). V was cut by 0 bases and J by 5 bases, with 4 bases left in between. Here the CDR3 reads CAWSVYTGELFF. CDR3 DNA sequence: TGTGCCTGGAGTGTCTATACCGGGGAGCTGTTTTTT. Full variable domain (missing parts from reference TRBV30 and TRBJ2-2): SQTIHQWPATLVQPVGSPLSLECTVEGTSNPNLYWYRQAAGRGLQLLFYSVGIGQISSEVPQNLSASRPQDRQFILSSKKLLLSDSGFYLCAWSVYTGELFFGEGSRLTVL.

In DNA, the CDR3 is TGTGCCAGTAGGGCGGGACTTAACACCGGGGAGCTGTTTTTT. It specifies CASRAGLNTGELFF. This chain links TRBV19 with TRBJ2-2; tentative D call: TRBD2 (6 bases). This CDR3 is 14 amino acids long. Germline V gene sequence: CDR1 LNHDA, CDR2 SQIVND (reference sequence). V lost 6 bases and J lost 2, with 10 bases in between.

J is TRBJ2-1 and V is TRBV30; D is unclear. CDR3 length: 11 residues. V was pared by 2 bases and J by 6 bases, with 5 bases between. Per germline, CDR1 GTSNPN and CDR2 SVGIG (reference sequence). CDR3 sequence reads: CAWSLRNEQFF. The CDR3 nucleotides are TGTGCCTGGAGTTTGCGCAATGAGCAGTTCTTC.

The chain is built from TRBV5-1 and TRBJ1-2, with TRBD1 identical over 8 bases. V shed 2 bases and J 4 bases; nucleotides not matched to a gene: 7. CDR1 and CDR2 (germline): SGHRS, YFSETQ. The CDR3 is 15 amino acids. The CDR3 region has the DNA TGCGCCAGCAGCTTCGGACAGGGAAGTCTCTATGGCTACACCTTC. Protein product: CASSFGQGSLYGYTF.